This record concerns one TCR beta chain sequence. Study processing details: Quantification of nucleated cells was approximated via reference gene primer amplification. TCRdb keeps only in-frame clones here, not all; method: immunoSEQ multiplex PCR. V, J and clone size are taken as reported in that table, and D and trimming were inferred from the DNA itself. The sample consists of fewer than 200,000 clones, 80% to 95% of them appearing once. This sample was taken from a study of blood T cell repertoires in COVID-19. Study in general: Collection of acute and convalescent COVID-19 samples took place in the United States, Italy and Spain. T cells, B-cell-depleted T cells, or PBMCs provided the cDNA or gDNA that served as material.

CDR3 length equals 14 residues. The ends were cut back, 4 bases at V and 0 bases at J, with 9 bases in the middle. The germline gives CDR1 LGHDT, CDR2 YNNKEL (reference sequence). This TCR derives from a man aged 50 or older with acute or convalescent COVID-19. The chain employs TRBV3-1 (or the pseudogene TRBV3-2) and TRBJ1-2; no clear D. Specimen: peripheral blood. The CDR3, as DNA: TGTGCCAGCAGCCGGCCTAGCGCTAACTATGGCTACACCTTC. Its translation is CASSRPSANYGYTF.